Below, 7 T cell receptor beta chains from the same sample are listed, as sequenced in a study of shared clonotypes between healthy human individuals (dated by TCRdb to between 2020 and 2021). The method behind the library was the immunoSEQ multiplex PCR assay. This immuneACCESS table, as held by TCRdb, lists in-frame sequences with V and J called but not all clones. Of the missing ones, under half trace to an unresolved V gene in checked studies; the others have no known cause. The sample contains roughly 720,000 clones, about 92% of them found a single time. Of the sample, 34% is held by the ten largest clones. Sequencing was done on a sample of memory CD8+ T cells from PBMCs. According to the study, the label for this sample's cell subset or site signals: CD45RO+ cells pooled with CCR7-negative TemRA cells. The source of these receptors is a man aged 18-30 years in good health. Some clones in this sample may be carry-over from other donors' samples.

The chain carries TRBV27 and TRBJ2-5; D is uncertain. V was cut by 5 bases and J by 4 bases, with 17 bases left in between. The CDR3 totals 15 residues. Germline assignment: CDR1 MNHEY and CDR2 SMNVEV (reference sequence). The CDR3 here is CASSPPRLLPETQYF. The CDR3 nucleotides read TGTGCCAGCAGTCCCCCCCGACTGTTGCCAGAGACCCAGTACTTC.

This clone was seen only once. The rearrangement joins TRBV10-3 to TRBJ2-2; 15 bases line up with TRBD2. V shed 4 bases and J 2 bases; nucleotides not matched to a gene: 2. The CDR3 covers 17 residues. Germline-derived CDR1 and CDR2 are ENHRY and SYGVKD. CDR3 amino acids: CAISGTSGRANTGELFF. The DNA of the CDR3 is TGTGCCATCAGTGGGACTAGCGGGAGGGCTAACACCGGGGAGCTGTTTTTT.

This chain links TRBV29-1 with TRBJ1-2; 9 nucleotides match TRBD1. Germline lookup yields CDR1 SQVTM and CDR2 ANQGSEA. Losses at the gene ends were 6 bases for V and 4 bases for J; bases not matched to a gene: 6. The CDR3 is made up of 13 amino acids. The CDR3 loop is CSVRTGGVYGYTF. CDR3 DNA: TGCAGCGTCCGAACAGGGGGCGTCTATGGCTACACCTTC.

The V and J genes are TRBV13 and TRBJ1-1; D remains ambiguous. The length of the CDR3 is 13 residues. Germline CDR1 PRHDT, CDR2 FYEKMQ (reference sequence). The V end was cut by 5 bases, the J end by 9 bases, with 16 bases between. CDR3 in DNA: TGTGCCAGCAGCCACTACGGGCGGGAGCAAGCTTTCTTT. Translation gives CASSHYGREQAFF.

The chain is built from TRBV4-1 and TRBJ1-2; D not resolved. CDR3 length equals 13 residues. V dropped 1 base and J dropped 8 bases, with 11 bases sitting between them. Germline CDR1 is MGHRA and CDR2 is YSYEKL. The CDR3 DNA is TGCGCCAGCAGCCAAGGGCACGGCCCGGGCTACACCTTC. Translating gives CASSQGHGPGYTF.

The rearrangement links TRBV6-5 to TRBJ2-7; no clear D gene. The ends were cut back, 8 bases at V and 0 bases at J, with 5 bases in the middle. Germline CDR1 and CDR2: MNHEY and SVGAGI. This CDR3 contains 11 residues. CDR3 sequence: CASGSSYEQYF. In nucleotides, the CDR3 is TGTGCCAGCGGAAGCTCCTACGAGCAGTACTTC.

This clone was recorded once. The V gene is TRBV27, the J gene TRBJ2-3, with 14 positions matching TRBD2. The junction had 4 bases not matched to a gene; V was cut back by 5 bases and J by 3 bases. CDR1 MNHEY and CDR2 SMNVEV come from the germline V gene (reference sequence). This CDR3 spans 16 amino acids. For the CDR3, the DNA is TGTGCCAGCAGTGCACGGACTAGCGGGAGGACAGATACGCAGTATTTT. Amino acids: CASSARTSGRTDTQYF.